What follows are 5 T cell receptor beta chains derived from one specimen sequenced in a study of post-analysis software for immune sequencing data. Study-level results: When patients were compared with controls, five TRBV segments were more frequent, TRBV5-6, TRBV5-1 and TRBV20-1 among them.

TCR beta libraries were prepared from cDNA with unique molecular identifiers. A single record per CDR3 protein comes from TCRdb applying MiXCR to the PCR reads. The data contain roughly 670,000 distinct CDR3 sequences, 59% of them singletons. No antigen is known for these receptors. The sequenced sample was blood. The receptors were gathered from a girl aged 2 to 9 with multiple sclerosis.

The chain employs TRBV6-1 and TRBJ2-3; perhaps TRBD2 as D (6 bases). V was clipped by 2 bases and J by 5 bases, with 23 bases between them. The CDR3 has 18 amino acids. From germline, CDR1 is MNHNS and CDR2 SASEGT. The CDR3 sequence: CASSENNPVAVRQDTQYF. CDR3 nucleotide sequence: TGTGCCAGCAGTGAAAATAATCCCGTAGCGGTACGTCAAGATACGCAGTATTTT.

The J gene is TRBJ2-7, the V gene TRBV10-3, with 7 bases aligning to TRBD1. The trim removed 6 bases at V and 0 bases at J, leaving 8 bases unmatched. The CDR3 is 15 amino acids. Germline assignment: CDR1 ENHRY and CDR2 SYGVKD. In DNA form, the CDR3 reads TGTGCCATCAGAACTAGGACAGGCCCCTCCTACGAGCAGTACTTC. Protein product: CAIRTRTGPSYEQYF.

V is TRBV7-2 and J is TRBJ2-1; no definite D call. Germline lookup yields CDR1 SGHTA and CDR2 FQGNSA. This CDR3 contains 12 residues. Between the trimmed V and J ends, which lost 5 bases and 9 bases, there was a span of 11 bases. The CDR3 DNA reads TGTGCCAGCAGCCCCGATTCGGGTGAGCAGTTCTTC. Amino acid sequence: CASSPDSGEQFF.

This sequence joins TRBV12-3 or TRBV12-4 and TRBJ1-5, with D hard to call. V lost 0 bases and J 2 bases, leaving 8 bases between the germline ends. This CDR3 spans 15 amino acids. CDR3 coding DNA: TGTGCCAGCAGTTTAGCGGCCGGGGGCAATCAGCCCCAGCATTTT. This encodes CASSLAAGGNQPQHF.

This clonotype is a singleton in its sample. V gene TRBV12-3 or TRBV12-4 combines with J gene TRBJ2-1; 7 bases match TRBD1. The CDR3 spans 15 residues. The junction had 9 bases not matched to a gene; V was cut back by 3 bases and J by 7 bases. CDR3 sequence: CASSFGTAMGNEQFF. In DNA form, the CDR3 reads TGTGCCAGCAGTTTTGGGACAGCGATGGGGAATGAGCAGTTCTTC.